Each of the 3 T cell receptor beta chains below was sequenced from the same sample in a study of CD8 T cells in ankylosing spondylitis. TCRdb analysed the 5' RACE reads with MiXCR anew, one entry per CDR3 protein. The sample includes around 100,000 distinct CDR3 sequences, 20% to 30% seen only once; the top ten take 9% to 15%. Sequencing input: synovial fluid, either unsorted or a sorted T cell fraction (not recorded which). Receptors were obtained from a male donor with ankylosing spondylitis.

The rearrangement links TRBV12-3 or TRBV12-4 to TRBJ2-1; D uncertain. V was cut by 8 bases and J by 6 bases, with 17 bases left in between. The CDR3 is made up of 14 amino acids. The CDR3 DNA sequence: TGTGCCAGCTCCCCGGTGGAGCCTGGCAATGAGCAGTTCTTC. It specifies CASSPVEPGNEQFF.

The chain carries TRBV20-1 and TRBJ2-3, with 7 positions matching TRBD2. Trimming removed 3 bases from V and 4 bases from J; junction bases left unmatched: 13. Germline V gene data show CDR1 as DFQATT and CDR2 as SNEGSKA (reference sequence). The CDR3 is made up of 16 amino acids. The CDR3 protein is CSARSKRGVLPDTQYF. CDR3 sequence (DNA): TGCAGTGCTAGGTCTAAGCGGGGAGTTCTCCCAGATACGCAGTATTTT.

The chain recombines TRBV6-6 with TRBJ1-4; D not certain. V lost 4 bases and J lost 6, with 9 bases in between. In germline, CDR1 is MNHNY, CDR2 SVGAGI (reference sequence). The CDR3 covers 13 residues. CDR3: CASSFNSDEKLFF. For the CDR3, the DNA is TGTGCCAGCAGTTTCAACAGTGATGAAAAACTGTTTTTT.